This T cell receptor (beta chain) stems from a study of long-term antiretroviral therapy in people with HIV. A v3.0 immunoSEQ assay was performed at survey level. The protocol was immunoSEQ multiplex PCR, while the TCRdb copy is restricted to in-frame clones and leaves out a portion. The repertoire holds 25,000 to 35,000 clones, 95% seen once, with around 7.9% in the top ten. This clone was picked up one time. The material was unsorted PBMCs, obtained 5.3 years after starting antiretroviral therapy. The source of this sequence is a man aged 25 to 40 with HIV.

The CDR3 DNA reads as TGTGCCAGCAGCTTAGGTGAAGGAAATCAGTACTTC. Translated, it gives CASSLGEGNQYF. This chain uses TRBV7-9 with TRBJ2-4; D not certain. V was shortened by 1 base and J by 12 bases, with 10 bases between the two germline ends. CDR3 size: 12 residues. In germline, CDR1 is SEHNR, CDR2 FQNEAQ (reference sequence).